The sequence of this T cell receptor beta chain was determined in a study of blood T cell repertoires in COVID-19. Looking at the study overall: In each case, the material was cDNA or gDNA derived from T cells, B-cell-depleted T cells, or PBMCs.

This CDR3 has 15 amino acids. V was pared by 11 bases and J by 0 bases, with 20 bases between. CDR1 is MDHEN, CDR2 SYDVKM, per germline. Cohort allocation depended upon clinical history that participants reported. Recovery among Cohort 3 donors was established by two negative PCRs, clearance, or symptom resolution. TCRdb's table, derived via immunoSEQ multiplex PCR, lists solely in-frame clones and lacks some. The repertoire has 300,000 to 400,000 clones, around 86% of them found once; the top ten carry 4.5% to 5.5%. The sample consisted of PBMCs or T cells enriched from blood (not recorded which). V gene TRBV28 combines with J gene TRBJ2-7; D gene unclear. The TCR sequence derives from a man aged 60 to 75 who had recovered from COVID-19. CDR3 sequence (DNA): TGTGCCGTCCTTGCTCGGGTCTCAAGCTCCTACGAGCAGTACTTC. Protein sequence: CAVLARVSSSYEQYF.